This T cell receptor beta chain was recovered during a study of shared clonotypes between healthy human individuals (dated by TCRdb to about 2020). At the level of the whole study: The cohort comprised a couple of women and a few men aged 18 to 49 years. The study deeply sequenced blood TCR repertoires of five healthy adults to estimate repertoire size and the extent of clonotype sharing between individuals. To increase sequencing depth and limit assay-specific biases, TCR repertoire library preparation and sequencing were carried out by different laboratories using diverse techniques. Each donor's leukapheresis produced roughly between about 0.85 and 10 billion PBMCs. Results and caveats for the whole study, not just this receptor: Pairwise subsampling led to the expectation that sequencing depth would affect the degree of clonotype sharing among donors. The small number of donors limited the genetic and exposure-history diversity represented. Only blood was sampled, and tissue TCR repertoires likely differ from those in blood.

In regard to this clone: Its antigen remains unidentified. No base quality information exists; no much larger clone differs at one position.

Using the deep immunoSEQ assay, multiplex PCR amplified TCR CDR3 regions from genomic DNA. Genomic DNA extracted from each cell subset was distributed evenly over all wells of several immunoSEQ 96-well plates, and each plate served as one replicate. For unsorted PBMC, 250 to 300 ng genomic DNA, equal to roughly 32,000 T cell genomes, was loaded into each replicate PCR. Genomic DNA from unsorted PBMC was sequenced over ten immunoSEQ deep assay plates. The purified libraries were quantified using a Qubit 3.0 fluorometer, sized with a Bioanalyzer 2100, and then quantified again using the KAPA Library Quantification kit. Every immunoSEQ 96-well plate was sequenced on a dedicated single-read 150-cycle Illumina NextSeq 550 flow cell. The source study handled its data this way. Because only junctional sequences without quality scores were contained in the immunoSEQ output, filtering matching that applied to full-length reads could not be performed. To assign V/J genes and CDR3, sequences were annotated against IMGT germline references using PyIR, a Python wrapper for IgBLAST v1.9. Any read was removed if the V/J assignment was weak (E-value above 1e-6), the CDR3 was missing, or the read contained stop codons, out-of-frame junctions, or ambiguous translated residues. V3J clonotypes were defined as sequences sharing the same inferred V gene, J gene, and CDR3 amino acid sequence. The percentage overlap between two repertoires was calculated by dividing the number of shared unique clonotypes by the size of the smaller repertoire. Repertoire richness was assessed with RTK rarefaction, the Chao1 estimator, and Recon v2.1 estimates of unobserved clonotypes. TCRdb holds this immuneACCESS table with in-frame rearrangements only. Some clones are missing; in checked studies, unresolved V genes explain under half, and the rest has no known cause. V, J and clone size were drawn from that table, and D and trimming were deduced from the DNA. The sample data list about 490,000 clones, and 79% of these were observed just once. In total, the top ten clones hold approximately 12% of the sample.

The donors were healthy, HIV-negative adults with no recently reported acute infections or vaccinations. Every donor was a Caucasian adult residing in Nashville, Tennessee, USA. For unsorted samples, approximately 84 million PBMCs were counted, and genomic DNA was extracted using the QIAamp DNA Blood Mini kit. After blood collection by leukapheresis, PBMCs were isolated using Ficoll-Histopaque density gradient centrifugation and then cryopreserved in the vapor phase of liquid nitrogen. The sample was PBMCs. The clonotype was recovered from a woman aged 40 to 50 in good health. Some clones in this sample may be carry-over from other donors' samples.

In nucleotide form, the sequence is TGTGCCAGCATGGACCCCACGGCCCAAAGTGAAAAACTGTTTTTT. Translated, it reads CASMDPTAQSEKLFF. Recombination joined TRBV28 with TRBJ1-4, with the D gene too uncertain to name. CDR1 and CDR2 are drawn from the germline V gene: MDHEN, SYDVKM. The CDR3 measures 15 amino acids from cysteine to phenylalanine. Of all the DNA, just the CDR3 is kept, 45 bases in frame from base 1. Deletion took 7 bases off V and 7 bases off J, with a span of 19 bases between the germline ends.